Below, 17 T cell receptor beta chains from the same sample are listed, as sequenced in a study of STAT5B mutations in CD4+ large granular lymphocyte leukemia. Method: immunoSEQ multiplex PCR; TCRdb's copy keeps in-frame clones and lacks some. The sample consists of about 27,000 clones, 74% of them appearing once. What was sequenced was CD4+ T cells from blood buffy coats. The receptor source for this set is a human donor in good health.

This chain uses TRBV18 with TRBJ1-1; D call uncertain. Germline V gene lookup returns CDR1 KGHSH and CDR2 LQKENI. The V and J ends lost 1 base and 1 base respectively, with 10 bases between them. The CDR3 runs 15 residues. The chain's CDR3 is CASSPRNGENTEAFF. CDR3 nucleotides: TGTGCCAGCTCACCACGGAATGGGGAGAACACTGAAGCTTTCTTT.

This chain joins TRBV5-4 and TRBJ2-7; TRBD2 matches 8 bases. This CDR3 contains 15 residues. The germline CDR1 and CDR2 sequences are SGHNT and YYREEE (reference sequence). The V and J ends lost 3 bases and 3 bases, in that order; junction bases with no gene match: 8. The CDR3: CASSWAAGGVYEQYF. CDR3 DNA: TGTGCCAGCAGCTGGGCGGCGGGAGGTGTCTACGAGCAGTACTTC. Complete variable domain (other parts from reference TRBV5-4 and TRBJ2-7): ETGVTQSPTHLIKTRGQQVTLRCSSQSGHNTVSWYQQALGQGPQFIFQYYREEENGRGNFPPRFSGLQFPNYSSELNVNALELDDSALYLCASSWAAGGVYEQYFGPGTRLTVT.

V is TRBV30 and J is TRBJ2-1, with 8 bases identical to TRBD2. Germline lookup yields CDR1 GTSNPN and CDR2 SVGIG (reference sequence). Unmatched junction bases numbered 7, after V lost 8 bases and J lost 1 base. This CDR3 contains 14 residues. Here the CDR3 DNA reads TGTGCCCACAGCGGGAGTTCGTCCTACAATGAGCAGTTCTTC. This codes for CAHSGSSSYNEQFF.

The V gene is TRBV5-4, the J gene TRBJ2-1; D perhaps matches TRBD1 (6 bases). The germline CDR1 and CDR2 sequences are SGHNT and YYREEE (reference sequence). With 2 bases removed from V and 2 bases from J, the gap between germline ends came to 14 bases. The CDR3 totals 16 residues. As DNA, the CDR3 is TGTGCCAGCAGCTTAGGGGCAGGGGTTACCTACAATGAGCAGTTCTTC. Residues: CASSLGAGVTYNEQFF.

This clone was counted once. V is TRBV6-6 and J is TRBJ2-7; D gene ambiguous. Germline V CDR1 and CDR2: MNHNY, SVGAGI (reference sequence). The V gene lost 0 bases and the J gene lost 4 bases, with 13 bases spanning the gap. The CDR3 is made up of 15 amino acids. The CDR3 loop is CASSYSIAETYEQYV. Written as DNA, the CDR3 is TGTGCCAGCAGTTACTCGATCGCCGAGACGTACGAGCAGTACGTC.

The chain employs TRBV18 and TRBJ1-2, with D possibly matching TRBD1 (5 bases). The V and J ends lost 0 bases and 3 bases respectively, with 8 bases between them. CDR1 KGHSH and CDR2 LQKENI come from the germline V gene. The CDR3 runs to 14 residues. The CDR3 sequence is CASSPPGDYYGYTF. CDR3 nucleotide sequence: TGTGCCAGCTCACCACCGGGGGATTACTATGGCTACACCTTC.

This sequence joins TRBV19 and TRBJ2-1; 8 bases align to TRBD1. The V gene end was trimmed by 5 bases and the J gene end by 2 bases; junction bases not matched to a gene: 5. This CDR3 is built from 15 residues. Germline V gives CDR1 LNHDA, CDR2 SQIVND (reference sequence). The CDR3 coding sequence is TGTGCCAGTAGTTCCTCAGGGGGCGCCTACAATGAGCAGTTCTTC. This encodes CASSSSGGAYNEQFF. The full variable domain, its missing parts supplied by reference TRBV19 and TRBJ2-1, is DGGITQSPKYLFRKEGQNVTLSCEQNLNHDAMYWYRQDPGQGLRLIYYSQIVNDFQKGDIAEGYSVSREKKESFPLTVTSAQKNPTAFYLCASSSSGGAYNEQFFGPGTRLTVL.

This sequence joins TRBV6-1 and TRBJ1-5, with D unclear. With 6 bases removed from V and 5 bases from J, the gap between germline ends came to 14 bases. CDR3 size: 14 residues. The germline gives CDR1 MNHNS, CDR2 SASEGT. The CDR3 region has the DNA TGTGCCAGCAGCGACGCAGTGGTGGATCAGCCCCAGCATTTT. This codes for CASSDAVVDQPQHF.

The V and J genes are TRBV7-8 and TRBJ1-5; D call uncertain. This CDR3 has 15 amino acids. V was cut by 5 bases and J by 1 base, with 12 bases left in between. Per the germline V gene, CDR1 is SGHVS and CDR2 is FQNEAQ. The CDR3 region is CASSPNRLSNQPQHF. Written as DNA, the CDR3 is TGTGCCAGCAGCCCCAACAGACTCAGCAATCAGCCCCAGCATTTT. The full variable domain, with the rest looked up from reference TRBV7-8 and TRBJ1-5, is GAGVSQSPRYKVAKRGQDVALRCDPISGHVSLFWYQQALGQGPEFLTYFQNEAQLDKSGLPSDRFFAERPEGSVSTLKIQRTQQEDSAVYLCASSPNRLSNQPQHFGDGTRLSIL.

This chain uses TRBV7-9 with TRBJ1-1, with 7 bases lining up with TRBD1. The trim removed 5 bases at V and 5 bases at J, leaving 8 bases unmatched. Germline V gives CDR1 SEHNR, CDR2 FQNEAQ (reference sequence). The CDR3 runs to 14 residues. The CDR3 DNA reads as TGTGCCAGCAGCATTCAGGGGGAGAGGACTGAAGCTTTCTTT. Its protein product is CASSIQGERTEAFF.

V is TRBV10-3 and J is TRBJ1-4, with D maybe TRBD1 (5 bases). Germline CDR1 and CDR2: ENHRY and SYGVKD. The germline V and J ends were trimmed by 3 bases and 7 bases, with 9 bases remaining between them. This CDR3 is 13 amino acids long. The CDR3 coding sequence is TGTGCCATCAGTGACTCGGGGCCTGAAAAACTGTTTTTT. Translation: CAISDSGPEKLFF.

This clone was picked up one time. The V gene is TRBV11-3, the J gene TRBJ2-3; no clear D. Germline V lookup: CDR1 SGHNT, CDR2 YENEEA. Trimming cost V 0 bases and J 2 bases, with 6 bases left between them. The CDR3 is made up of 14 amino acids. The CDR3 DNA follows: TGTGCCAGCAGCTTAGATGGAGTCACAGATACGCAGTATTTT. Amino acids: CASSLDGVTDTQYF.

The V call is TRBV2, the J call TRBJ2-6; D ambiguous. Germline CDR1 SNHLY, CDR2 FYNNEI. Deletions cut 5 bases from V and 5 bases from J, with 13 bases between. The CDR3 is made up of 15 amino acids. The CDR3 sequence is CASSQDGARANVLTF. As DNA, the CDR3 is TGTGCCAGCAGTCAGGACGGAGCTCGGGCCAACGTCCTGACTTTC.

This clone was recorded a few times. The gene calls are TRBV4-1 and TRBJ2-1; tentatively, D is TRBD1 or TRBD2 (5 bases each). V was shortened by 4 bases and J by 6 bases, with 19 bases between the two germline ends. Germline CDR1 and CDR2: MGHRA and YSYEKL. The CDR3 is made up of 16 amino acids. The CDR3 protein is CASSRAGTTVGNEQFF. The CDR3 DNA sequence: TGCGCCAGCAGCCGAGCCGGGACCACCGTAGGCAATGAGCAGTTCTTC.

This chain uses TRBV5-4 with TRBJ2-5; 8 positions match TRBD2. Germline CDR1 is SGHNT and CDR2 is YYREEE (reference sequence). The CDR3 has 16 amino acids. J lost 5 bases, V lost 4 bases, and 13 bases had no gene match. CDR3: CASSPGGPVRRETQYF. CDR3 DNA sequence: TGTGCCAGCAGCCCGGGGGGGCCAGTTCGGAGGGAGACCCAGTACTTC.

This clone has only a few counts. The chain has TRBV2 and TRBJ2-3; no clear D gene. Germline CDR1 SNHLY, CDR2 FYNNEI. V was pared by 4 bases and J by 2 bases, with 4 bases between. This CDR3 is 12 amino acids long. The DNA for the CDR3 is TGTGCCAGCAGTGGAGACACAGATACGCAGTATTTT. It specifies CASSGDTDTQYF.

The table lists this clone with a count of one. The chain combines TRBV5-6 with TRBJ2-7; possibly TRBD1 for D (5 bases). CDR1 and CDR2 (germline): SGHDT, YYEEEE. CDR3 length: 13 residues. As DNA, the CDR3 is TGTGCCGGCAGCTTGTTACAGGTAGCCGAGCAGTACGTC. It specifies CAGSLLQVAEQYV.